This T cell receptor beta chain appears in the sequencing data of a study of cytomegalovirus exposure and HLA in healthy donors. Study as a whole: HLA-typed donors were the source of around 80 million unique TCRs, which an early data release held. Whole-study findings and limits: For cytomegalovirus status, the classifier reportedly gave diagnoses with high specificity and sensitivity. TCR beta chain V- and J-gene trimming was linked, in a later analysis, to a missense variant in DCLRE1C. While the bulk of TCR sequences proved rare, some public TCRs turned up in many donors.

Details on this clone: The antigen is not known. At one end, the junction sequence differs from germline, possibly due to a read error.

The germline gives CDR1 GTSNPN, CDR2 SVGIG (reference sequence). This CDR3 has 11 amino acids. Primers for the PCR totalled 60 Vbeta and 13 Jbeta. TCRdb's table, derived via immunoSEQ multiplex PCR, lists solely in-frame clones and lacks some. The sample comprises about 180,000 clones, just over 75% of which are singletons, and more than 1.4% rests with the top ten. The sample taken for sequencing was PBMCs. This receptor was taken from a man between 18 and 35 years old in good health and CMV-seronegative. The chain links TRBV30 to TRBJ2-1, with 12 bases that match TRBD2. The CDR3 region has the DNA TGTGCCTGGAGTTCGGGACTAGCGGGCCTCTTC. It yields the protein CAWSSGLAGLF. The entire variable domain, with the rest obtained from reference TRBV30 and TRBJ2-1, is as follows: SQTIHQWPATLVQPVGSPLSLECTVEGTSNPNLYWYRQAAGRGLQLLFYSVGIGQISSEVPQNLSASRPQDRQFILSSKKLLLSDSGFYLCAWSSGLAGLFGPGTRLTVL.